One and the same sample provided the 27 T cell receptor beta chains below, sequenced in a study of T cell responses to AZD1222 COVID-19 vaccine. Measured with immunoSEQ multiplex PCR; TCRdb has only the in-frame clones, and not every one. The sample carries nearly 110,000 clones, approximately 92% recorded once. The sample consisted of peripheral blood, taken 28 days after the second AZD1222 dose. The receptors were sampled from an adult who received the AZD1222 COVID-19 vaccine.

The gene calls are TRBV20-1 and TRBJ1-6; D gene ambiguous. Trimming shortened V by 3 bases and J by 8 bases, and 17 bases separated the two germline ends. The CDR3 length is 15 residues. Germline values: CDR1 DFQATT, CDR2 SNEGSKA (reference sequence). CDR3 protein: CSASLLTAGYSPLHF. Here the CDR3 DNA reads TGCAGTGCTAGTTTACTGACCGCCGGTTATTCACCCCTCCACTTT.

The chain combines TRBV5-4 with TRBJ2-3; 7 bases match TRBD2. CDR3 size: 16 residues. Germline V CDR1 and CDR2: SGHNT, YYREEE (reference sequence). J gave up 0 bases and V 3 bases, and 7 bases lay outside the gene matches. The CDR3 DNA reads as TGTGCCAGCAGCTCCCGAGGTAGCGGGAGCACAGATACGCAGTATTTT. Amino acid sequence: CASSSRGSGSTDTQYF.

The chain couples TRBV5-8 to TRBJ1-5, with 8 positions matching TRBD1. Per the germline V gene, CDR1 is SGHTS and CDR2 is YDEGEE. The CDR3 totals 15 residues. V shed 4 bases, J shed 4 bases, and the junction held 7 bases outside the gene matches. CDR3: CASSQGDRQNQPQHF. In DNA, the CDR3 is TGTGCCAGCAGCCAGGGGGACAGGCAGAATCAGCCCCAGCATTTT. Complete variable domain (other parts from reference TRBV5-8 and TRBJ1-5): EAGVTQSPTHLIKTRGQQATLRCSPISGHTSVYWYQQALGLGLQFLLWYDEGEERNRGNFPPRFSGRQFPNYSSELNVNALELEDSALYLCASSQGDRQNQPQHFGDGTRLSIL.

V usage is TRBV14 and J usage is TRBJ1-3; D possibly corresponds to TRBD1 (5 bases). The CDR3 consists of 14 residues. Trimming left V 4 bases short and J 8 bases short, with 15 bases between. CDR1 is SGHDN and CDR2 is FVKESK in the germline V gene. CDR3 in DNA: TGTGCCAGCAGCCGGGACCTAAGAGGATACACCATATATTTT. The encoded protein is CASSRDLRGYTIYF. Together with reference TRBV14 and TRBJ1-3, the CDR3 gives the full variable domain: EAGVTQFPSHSVIEKGQTVTLRCDPISGHDNLYWYRRVMGKEIKFLLHFVKESKQDESGMPNNRFLAERTGGTYSTLKVQPAELEDSGVYFCASSRDLRGYTIYFGEGSWLTVV.

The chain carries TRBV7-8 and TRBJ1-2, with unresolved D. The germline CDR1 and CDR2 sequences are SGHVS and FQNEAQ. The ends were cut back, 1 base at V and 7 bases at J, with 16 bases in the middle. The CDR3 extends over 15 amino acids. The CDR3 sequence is CASSLVWPGGVGYTF. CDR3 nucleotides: TGTGCCAGCAGCTTAGTATGGCCCGGAGGTGTTGGCTACACCTTC.

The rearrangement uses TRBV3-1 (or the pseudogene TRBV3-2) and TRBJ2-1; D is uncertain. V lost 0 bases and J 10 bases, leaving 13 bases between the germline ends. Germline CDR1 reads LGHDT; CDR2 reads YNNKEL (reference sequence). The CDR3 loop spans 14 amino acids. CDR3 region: CASSQDPIGREQFF. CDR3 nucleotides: TGTGCCAGCAGCCAAGATCCCATAGGTCGGGAGCAGTTCTTC.

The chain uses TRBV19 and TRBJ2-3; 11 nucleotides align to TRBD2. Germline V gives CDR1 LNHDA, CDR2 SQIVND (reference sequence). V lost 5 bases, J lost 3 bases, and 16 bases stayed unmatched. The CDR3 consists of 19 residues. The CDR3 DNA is TGTGCCAGTAGTCCCCGGGGTAGCGGGGGGGCTAGGTTTACAGATACGCAGTATTTT. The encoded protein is CASSPRGSGGARFTDTQYF.

The chain's CDR3 is CASSEGAQGRGRTDTQYF. In DNA, the CDR3 is TGTGCCAGCAGTGAAGGGGCACAAGGACGGGGACGCACAGATACGCAGTATTTT. The V and J genes are TRBV6-1 and TRBJ2-3; tentatively, D is TRBD1 or TRBD2 (5 bases each). The CDR3 spans 18 residues. The V and J ends lost 1 base and 1 base respectively, with 18 bases between them. CDR1 MNHNS and CDR2 SASEGT come from the germline V gene.

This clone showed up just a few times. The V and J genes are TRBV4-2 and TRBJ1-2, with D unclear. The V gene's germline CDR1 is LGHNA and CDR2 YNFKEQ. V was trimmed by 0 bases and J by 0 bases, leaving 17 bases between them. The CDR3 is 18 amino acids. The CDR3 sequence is CASSQELISPGTNYGYTF. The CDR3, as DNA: TGTGCCAGCAGCCAAGAGCTCATCTCTCCCGGGACTAACTATGGCTACACCTTC.

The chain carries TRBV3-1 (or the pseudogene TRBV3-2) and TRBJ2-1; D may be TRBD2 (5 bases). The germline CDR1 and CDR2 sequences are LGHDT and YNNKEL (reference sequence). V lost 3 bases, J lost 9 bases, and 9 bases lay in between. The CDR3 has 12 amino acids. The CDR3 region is CASSHGVGEQFF. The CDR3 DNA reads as TGTGCCAGCAGCCACGGGGTGGGTGAGCAGTTCTTC.

Written as DNA, the CDR3 is TGTGCCAGCAGCAGTAGACTAACATACAATGAGCAGTTCTTC. It translates to CASSSRLTYNEQFF. The chain is built from TRBV7-2 and TRBJ2-1; D might be TRBD2 (5 bases). Trimming removed 5 bases at V and 4 bases at J, with 12 bases between. This CDR3 has 14 residues. CDR1 and CDR2 from the germline V gene are SGHTA and FQGNSA.

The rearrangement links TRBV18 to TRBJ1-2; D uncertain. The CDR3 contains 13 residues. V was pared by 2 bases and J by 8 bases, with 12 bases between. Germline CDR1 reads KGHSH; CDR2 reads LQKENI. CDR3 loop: CASSPGRERGYTF. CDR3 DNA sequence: TGTGCCAGCTCACCAGGAAGGGAACGGGGCTACACCTTC. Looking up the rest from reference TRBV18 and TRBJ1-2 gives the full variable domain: NAGVMQNPRHLVRRRGQEARLRCSPMKGHSHVYWYRQLPEEGLKFMVYLQKENIIDESGMPKERFSAEFPKEGPSILRIQQVVRGDSAAYFCASSPGRERGYTFGSGTRLTVV.

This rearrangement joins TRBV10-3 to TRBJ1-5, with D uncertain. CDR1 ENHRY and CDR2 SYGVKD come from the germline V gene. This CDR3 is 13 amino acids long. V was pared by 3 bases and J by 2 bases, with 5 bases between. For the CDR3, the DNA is TGTGCCATCAGTGACAGCGGCAATCAGCCCCAGCATTTT. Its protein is CAISDSGNQPQHF.

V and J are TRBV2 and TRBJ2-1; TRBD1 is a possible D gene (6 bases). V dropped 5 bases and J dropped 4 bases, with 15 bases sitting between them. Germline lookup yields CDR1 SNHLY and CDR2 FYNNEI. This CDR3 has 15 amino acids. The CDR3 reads CASSTTGTAYNEQFF. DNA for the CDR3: TGTGCCAGCAGTACAACAGGGACGGCGTACAATGAGCAGTTCTTC.

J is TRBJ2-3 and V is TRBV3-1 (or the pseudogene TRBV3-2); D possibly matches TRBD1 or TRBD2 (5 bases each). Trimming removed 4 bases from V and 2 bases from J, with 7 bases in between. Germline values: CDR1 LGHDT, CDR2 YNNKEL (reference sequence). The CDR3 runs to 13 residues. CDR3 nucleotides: TGTGCCAGCAGCCCGGGGACCACAGATACGCAGTATTTT. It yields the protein CASSPGTTDTQYF.

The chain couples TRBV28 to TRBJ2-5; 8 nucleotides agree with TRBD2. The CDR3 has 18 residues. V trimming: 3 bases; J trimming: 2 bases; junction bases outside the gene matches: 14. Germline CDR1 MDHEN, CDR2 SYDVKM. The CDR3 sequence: CASSFPSHGTRPQETQYF. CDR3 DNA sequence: TGTGCCAGCAGTTTTCCAAGTCACGGGACTAGGCCGCAAGAGACCCAGTACTTC.

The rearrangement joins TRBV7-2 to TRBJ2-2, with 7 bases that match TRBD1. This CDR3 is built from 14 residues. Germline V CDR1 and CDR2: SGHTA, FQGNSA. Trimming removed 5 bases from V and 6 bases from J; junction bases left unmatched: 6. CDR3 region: CASSQGVGSGELFF. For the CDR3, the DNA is TGTGCCAGCAGCCAGGGGGTAGGGTCCGGGGAGCTGTTTTTT.

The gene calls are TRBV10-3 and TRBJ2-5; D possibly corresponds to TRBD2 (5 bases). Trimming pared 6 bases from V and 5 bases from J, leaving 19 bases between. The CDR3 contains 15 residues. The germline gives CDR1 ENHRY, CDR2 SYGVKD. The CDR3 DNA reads TGTGCCATCAGCCGCAGAGACCTAGCACCCGAGACCCAGTACTTC. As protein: CAISRRDLAPETQYF.

CDR3 residues: CASSRTGDGGYTF. CDR3 in DNA: TGCGCCAGCAGCCGGACAGGGGATGGCGGCTACACCTTC. This rearrangement joins TRBV5-1 to TRBJ1-2; 9 positions agree with TRBD1. The ends lost 4 bases at V and 8 bases at J; junction bases unmatched: 6. The CDR3 totals 13 residues. The germline V gene encodes CDR1 SGHRS and CDR2 YFSETQ.

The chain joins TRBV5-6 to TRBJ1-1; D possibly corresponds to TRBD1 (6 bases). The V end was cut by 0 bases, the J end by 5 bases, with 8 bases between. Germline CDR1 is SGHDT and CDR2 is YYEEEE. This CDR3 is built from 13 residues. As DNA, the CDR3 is TGTGCCAGCAGCTTGGTGGGGGCGACTGAAGCTTTCTTT. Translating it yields CASSLVGATEAFF.

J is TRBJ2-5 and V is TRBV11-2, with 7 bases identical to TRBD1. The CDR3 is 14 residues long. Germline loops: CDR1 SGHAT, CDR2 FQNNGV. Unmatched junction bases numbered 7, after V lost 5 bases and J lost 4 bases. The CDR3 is CASSPRGRVETQYF. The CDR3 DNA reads TGTGCCAGCAGCCCGAGGGGGCGCGTAGAGACCCAGTACTTC.

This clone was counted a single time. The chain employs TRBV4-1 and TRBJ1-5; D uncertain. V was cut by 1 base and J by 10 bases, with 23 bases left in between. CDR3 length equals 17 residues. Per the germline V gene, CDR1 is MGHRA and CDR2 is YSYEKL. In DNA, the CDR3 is TGCGCCAGCAGCCAAGGAACCGTAGTGGGTTCCCCCGAACCCCAGCATTTT. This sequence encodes CASSQGTVVGSPEPQHF.

The CDR3: CASSLVGAGETQYF. The CDR3 DNA is TGTGCCAGCAGCTTAGTTGGGGCGGGGGAGACCCAGTACTTC. This chain links TRBV7-9 with TRBJ2-5, with D maybe TRBD2 (6 bases). CDR3 size: 14 residues. V lost 1 base to trimming and J lost 5 bases, with 11 bases between them. From germline, CDR1 is SEHNR and CDR2 FQNEAQ (reference sequence).

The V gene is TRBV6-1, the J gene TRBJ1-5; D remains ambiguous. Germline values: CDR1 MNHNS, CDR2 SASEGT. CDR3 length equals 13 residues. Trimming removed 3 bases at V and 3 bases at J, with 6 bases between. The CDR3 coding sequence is TGTGCCAGCAGTGAGGGCTACAATCAGCCCCAGCATTTT. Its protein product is CASSEGYNQPQHF.

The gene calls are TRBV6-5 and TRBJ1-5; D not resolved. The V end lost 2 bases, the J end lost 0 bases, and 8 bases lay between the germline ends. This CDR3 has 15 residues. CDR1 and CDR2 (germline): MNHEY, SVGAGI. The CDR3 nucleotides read TGTGCCAGCAGTTACAAACCTTTTAGCAATCAGCCCCAGCATTTT. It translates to CASSYKPFSNQPQHF.

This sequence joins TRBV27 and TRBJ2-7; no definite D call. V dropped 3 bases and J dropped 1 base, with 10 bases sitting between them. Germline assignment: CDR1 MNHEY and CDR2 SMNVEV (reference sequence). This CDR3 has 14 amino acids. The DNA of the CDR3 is TGTGCCAGCAGTTTGGTACTTGGATCCTACGAGCAGTACTTC. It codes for CASSLVLGSYEQYF.

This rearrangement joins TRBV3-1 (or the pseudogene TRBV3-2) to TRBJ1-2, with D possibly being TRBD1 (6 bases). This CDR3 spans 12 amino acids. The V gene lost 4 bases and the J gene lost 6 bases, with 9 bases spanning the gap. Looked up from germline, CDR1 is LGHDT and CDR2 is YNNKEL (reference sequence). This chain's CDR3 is CASSPAGDGYTF. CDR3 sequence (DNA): TGTGCCAGCAGCCCCGCAGGGGATGGCTACACCTTC.